This T cell receptor beta chain was recorded in a study of Graves' ophthalmopathy and Graves' hyperthyroidism. At the level of the study: The authors collected peripheral blood at initial diagnosis, before any treatment. Study-level points and caveats: Discriminating ophthalmopathy from stable hyperthyroidism, a 13-signature model attained a sensitivity of about 88% and a specificity of approximately 77%. Clonotypes were expanded in thyroid at above 0.001 frequency, and most also appeared in blood.

From RNA, the CDR3 regions of TCR beta chains were amplified and sequenced. Second-round multiplex PCR followed a first-round RT-PCR using HTBI primers. MiXCR, applied by TCRdb to the multiplex PCR reads, yields one record per CDR3 protein. The table records about 740,000 distinct CDR3 sequences, around 40% of them present only once. The CDR3 extends over 13 amino acids. In germline, CDR1 is MNHEY, CDR2 SVGEGT. Deletions cut 6 bases from V and 1 base from J, with 9 bases between. On this clonotype: As yet, its antigen is unknown.

Material: peripheral blood. The receptor was derived from an adult man with Graves' ophthalmopathy. This chain links TRBV6-2 or TRBV6-3 with TRBJ1-1; perhaps TRBD1 as D (5 bases). The CDR3 DNA follows: TGTGCCAGCAGAATCACAGGGAACACTGAAGCTTTCTTT. Its protein is CASRITGNTEAFF.